This T cell receptor beta chain derives from a study of vaccination effects on CD4 cells after COVID-19. Study details: At 16 days and one week before vaccination, two convalescent patients gave samples.

Germline V CDR1 and CDR2: MNHEY, SVGAGI. V lost 0 bases to trimming and J lost 8 bases, with 13 bases between them. The CDR3 spans 14 residues. For this clone: Its antigen is still unknown.

The repertoire was sequenced with immunoSEQ multiplex PCR; TCRdb's copy has only in-frame clones and lacks some. This table holds some 24,000 clones, roughly three quarters found once. Prior to sequencing, the ViraFEST assay stimulated PBMC with viral peptide pools, which expanded the antigen-specific CD4+ T cells. Following a roughly 9-day culture, CD4+ T cells were purified. The person's infection with SARS-CoV-2, confirmed by PCR, took place between March and December 2020. V usage is TRBV6-5 and J usage is TRBJ1-2; D gene ambiguous. This clonotype originated in a human donor who had a prior SARS-CoV-2 infection. Source: CD4+ T cells from PBMCs cultured with SARS-CoV-2 spike peptides, taken before COVID-19 vaccination. Here the CDR3 reads CASSYSKGLSGYTF. The CDR3 coding sequence is TGTGCCAGCAGTTACTCCAAGGGTTTGAGCGGCTACACCTTC.